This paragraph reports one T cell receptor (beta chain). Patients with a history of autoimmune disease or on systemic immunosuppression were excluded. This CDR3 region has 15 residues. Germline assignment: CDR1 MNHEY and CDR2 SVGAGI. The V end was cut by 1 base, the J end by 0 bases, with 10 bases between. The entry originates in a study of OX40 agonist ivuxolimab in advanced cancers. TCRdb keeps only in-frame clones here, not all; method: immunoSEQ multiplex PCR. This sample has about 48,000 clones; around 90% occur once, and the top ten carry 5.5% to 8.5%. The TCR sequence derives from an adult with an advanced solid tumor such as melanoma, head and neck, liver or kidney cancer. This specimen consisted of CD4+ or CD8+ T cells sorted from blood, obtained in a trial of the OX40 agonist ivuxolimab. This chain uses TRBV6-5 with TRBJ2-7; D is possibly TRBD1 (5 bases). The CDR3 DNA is TGTGCCAGCAGTTACTTCAGGGCTCGCTCCTACGAGCAGTACTTC. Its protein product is CASSYFRARSYEQYF.